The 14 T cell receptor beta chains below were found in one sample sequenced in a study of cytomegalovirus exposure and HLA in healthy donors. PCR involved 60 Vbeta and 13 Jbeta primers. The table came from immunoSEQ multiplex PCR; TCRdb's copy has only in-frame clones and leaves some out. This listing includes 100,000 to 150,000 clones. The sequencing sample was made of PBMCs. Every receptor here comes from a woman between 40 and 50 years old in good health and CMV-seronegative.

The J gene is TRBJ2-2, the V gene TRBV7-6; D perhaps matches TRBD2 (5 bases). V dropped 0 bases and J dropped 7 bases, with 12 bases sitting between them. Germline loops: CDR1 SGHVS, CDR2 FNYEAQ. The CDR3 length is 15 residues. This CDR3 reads CASSLASRVGGELFF. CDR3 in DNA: TGTGCCAGCAGCTTAGCTTCGCGGGTCGGCGGGGAGCTGTTTTTT.

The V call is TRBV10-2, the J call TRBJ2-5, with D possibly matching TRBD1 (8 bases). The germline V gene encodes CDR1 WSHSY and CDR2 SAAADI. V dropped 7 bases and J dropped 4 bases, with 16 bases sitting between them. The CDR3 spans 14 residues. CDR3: CASNRQGRGETQYF. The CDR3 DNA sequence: TGCGCCAGCAACCGACAGGGGAGGGGAGAGACCCAGTACTTC.

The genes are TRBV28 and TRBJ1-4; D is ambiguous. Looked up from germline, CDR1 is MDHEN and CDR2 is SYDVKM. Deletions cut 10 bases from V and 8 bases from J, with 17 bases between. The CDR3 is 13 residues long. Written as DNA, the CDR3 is TGTGCCACCATGGAGCCACAAATAGAAAAACTGTTTTTT. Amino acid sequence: CATMEPQIEKLFF.

CDR3 DNA sequence: TGTGCCAGCAGCCCCGGCCAGGGGGACTATGGCTACACCTTC. Protein sequence: CASSPGQGDYGYTF. This chain uses TRBV7-9 with TRBJ1-2; the match to TRBD1 covers 7 bases. Losses at the gene ends were 5 bases for V and 3 bases for J; bases not matched to a gene: 6. This CDR3 comprises 14 residues. Per germline, CDR1 SEHNR and CDR2 FQNEAQ (reference sequence).

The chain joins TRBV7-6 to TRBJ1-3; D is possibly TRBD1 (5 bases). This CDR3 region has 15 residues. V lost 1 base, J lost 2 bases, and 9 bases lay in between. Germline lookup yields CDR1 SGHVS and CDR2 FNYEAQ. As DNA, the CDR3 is TGTGCCAGCAGCTTAGGCGGGACTCCTGGAAACACCATATATTTT. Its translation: CASSLGGTPGNTIYF.

CDR3 amino acids: CASSLDRVDGYTF. For the CDR3, the DNA is TGCGCCAGCAGCTTGGACAGGGTGGATGGCTACACCTTC. J is TRBJ1-2 and V is TRBV5-1; TRBD1 is a possible D gene (6 bases). CDR3 length equals 13 residues. CDR1 and CDR2 from the germline V gene are SGHRS and YFSETQ. Trimming left V 0 bases short and J 6 bases short, with 9 bases between.

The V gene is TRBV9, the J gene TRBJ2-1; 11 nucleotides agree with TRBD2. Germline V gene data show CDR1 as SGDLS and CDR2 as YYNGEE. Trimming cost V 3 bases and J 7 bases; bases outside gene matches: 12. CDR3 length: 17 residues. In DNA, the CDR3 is TGTGCCAGCAGCGCCCGGACTAGCGGGTTTGTCTTTAATGAGCAGTTCTTC. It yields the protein CASSARTSGFVFNEQFF.

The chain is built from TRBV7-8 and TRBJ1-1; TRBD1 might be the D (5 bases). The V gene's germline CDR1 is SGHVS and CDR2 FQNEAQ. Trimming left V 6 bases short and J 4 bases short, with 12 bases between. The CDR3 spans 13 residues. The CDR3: CASSLIGGTEAFF. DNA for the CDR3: TGTGCCAGCAGTTTAATCGGGGGCACTGAAGCTTTCTTT. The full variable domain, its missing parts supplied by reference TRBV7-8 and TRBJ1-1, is GAGVSQSPRYKVAKRGQDVALRCDPISGHVSLFWYQQALGQGPEFLTYFQNEAQLDKSGLPSDRFFAERPEGSVSTLKIQRTQQEDSAVYLCASSLIGGTEAFFGQGTRLTVV.

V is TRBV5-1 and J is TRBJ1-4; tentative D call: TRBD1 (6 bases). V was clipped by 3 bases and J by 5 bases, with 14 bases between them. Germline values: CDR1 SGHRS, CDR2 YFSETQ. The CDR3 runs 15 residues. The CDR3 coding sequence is TGCGCCAGCAGCTCGCTAGGGGGTGTAAATGAAAAACTGTTTTTT. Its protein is CASSSLGGVNEKLFF.

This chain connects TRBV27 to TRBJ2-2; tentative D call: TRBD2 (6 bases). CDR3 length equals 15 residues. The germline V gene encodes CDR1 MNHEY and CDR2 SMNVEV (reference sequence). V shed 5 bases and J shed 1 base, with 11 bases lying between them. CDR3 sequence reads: CASSLTSLNTGELFF. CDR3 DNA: TGTGCCAGCAGTCTCACTAGCCTGAACACCGGGGAGCTGTTTTTT.

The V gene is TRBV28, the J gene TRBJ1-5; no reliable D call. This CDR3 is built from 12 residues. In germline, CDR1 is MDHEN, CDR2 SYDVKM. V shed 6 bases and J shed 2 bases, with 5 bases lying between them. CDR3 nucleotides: TGTGCCAGCAGGGCTCGCAATCAGCCCCAGCATTTT. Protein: CASRARNQPQHF.

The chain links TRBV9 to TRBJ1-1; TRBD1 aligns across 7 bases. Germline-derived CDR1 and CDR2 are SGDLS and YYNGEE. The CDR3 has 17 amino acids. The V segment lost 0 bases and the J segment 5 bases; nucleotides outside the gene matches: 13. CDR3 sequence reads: CASSVEGLGQGVTEAFF. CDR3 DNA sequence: TGTGCCAGCAGCGTAGAAGGGTTGGGGCAGGGGGTTACTGAAGCTTTCTTT. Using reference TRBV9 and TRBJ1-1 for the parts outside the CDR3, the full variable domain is DSGVTQTPKHLITATGQRVTLRCSPRSGDLSVYWYQQSLDQGLQFLIQYYNGEERAKGNILERFSAQQFPDLHSELNLSSLELGDSALYFCASSVEGLGQGVTEAFFGQGTRLTVV.

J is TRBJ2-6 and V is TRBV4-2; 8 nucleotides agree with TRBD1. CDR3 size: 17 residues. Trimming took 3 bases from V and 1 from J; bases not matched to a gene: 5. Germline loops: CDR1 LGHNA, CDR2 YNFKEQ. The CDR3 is CASSQGTGASGANVLTF. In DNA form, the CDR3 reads TGTGCCAGCAGCCAGGGGACAGGCGCGTCTGGGGCCAACGTCCTGACTTTC.

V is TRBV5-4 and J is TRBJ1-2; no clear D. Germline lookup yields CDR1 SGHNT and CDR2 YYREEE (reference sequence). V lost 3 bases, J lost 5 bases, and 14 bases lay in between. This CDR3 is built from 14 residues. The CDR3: CASSSPSSGYGYTF. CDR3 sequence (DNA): TGTGCCAGCAGCTCCCCCTCCTCGGGTTATGGCTACACCTTC.